The rows below give T cell receptor beta chains drawn from one sample of a study of blood T cell repertoires in COVID-19. Clones were sequenced by immunoSEQ multiplex PCR, and TCRdb holds only the in-frame ones, with some missing. The table has 100,000 or so clones, 88% seen once; the top ten hold roughly 0.51%. The material sequenced was peripheral blood. These receptors were obtained from a man aged 55 to 69 with acute or convalescent COVID-19. The CDR3 runs from the conserved cysteine through the conserved F or W. A D gene is named only where the DNA matches it firmly. Where a row states a size, it is once, few, many or the class of an expanded clone; other rows omit it.

V gene: TRBV10-1
D gene: -
J gene: TRBJ1-5
clone size: -
CDR3 protein: CASSSGIEQPQHF
CDR3 DNA: TGCGCCAGCAGTTCAGGGATTGAACAGCCCCAGCATTTT

V gene: TRBV9
D gene: -
J gene: TRBJ2-1
clone size: -
CDR3 protein: CASSVVQGGNEQFF
CDR3 DNA: TGTGCCAGCAGCGTAGTACAGGGTGGCAATGAGCAGTTCTTC

V gene: TRBV6-5
D gene: -
J gene: TRBJ2-3
clone size: -
CDR3 protein: CASRVSTTLTDTQYF
CDR3 DNA: TGTGCCAGCAGGGTTAGCACGACCCTCACAGATACGCAGTATTTT

V gene: TRBV5-6
D gene: TRBD1
J gene: TRBJ1-4
clone size: once
CDR3 protein: CASSLTTGAEKLFF
CDR3 DNA: TGTGCCAGCAGCTTGACTACAGGGGCTGAAAAACTGTTTTTT

V gene: TRBV15
D gene: -
J gene: TRBJ1-3
clone size: few
CDR3 protein: CATSRDRGSSGNTIYF
CDR3 DNA: TGTGCCACCAGCAGAGATCGGGGAAGCTCTGGAAACACCATATATTTT

V gene: TRBV19
D gene: -
J gene: TRBJ1-2
clone size: -
CDR3 protein: CASTTEGWYGYTF
CDR3 DNA: TGTGCCAGTACCACTGAGGGTTGGTATGGCTACACCTTC

V gene: TRBV11-1
D gene: TRBD1
J gene: TRBJ1-1
clone size: -
CDR3 protein: CASSLDRHTEAFF
CDR3 DNA: TGTGCCAGCAGCTTGGACAGGCACACTGAAGCTTTCTTT

V gene: TRBV30
D gene: TRBD1
J gene: TRBJ2-1
clone size: -
CDR3 protein: CAWSLEWGTGDNEQFF
CDR3 DNA: TGTGCCTGGAGTCTCGAGTGGGGGACAGGAGACAATGAGCAGTTCTTC

V gene: TRBV2
D gene: -
J gene: TRBJ2-2
clone size: -
CDR3 protein: CASSEGPNTGELFF
CDR3 DNA: TGTGCCAGCAGTGAAGGTCCAAACACCGGGGAGCTGTTTTTT

V gene: TRBV19
D gene: TRBD2
J gene: TRBJ2-7
clone size: -
CDR3 protein: CASSVAGVSYEQYF
CDR3 DNA: TGTGCCAGTAGTGTAGCGGGAGTCTCCTACGAGCAGTACTTC

V gene: TRBV5-1
D gene: TRBD2
J gene: TRBJ2-1
clone size: -
CDR3 protein: CASSPGGSSGGRDEQFF
CDR3 DNA: TGCGCCAGCAGCCCTGGCGGCTCTAGCGGGGGGCGGGATGAGCAGTTCTTC

V gene: TRBV29-1
D gene: -
J gene: TRBJ1-1
clone size: -
CDR3 protein: CSVEAQDLKAFF
CDR3 DNA: TGCAGCGTTGAGGCCCAAGATTTGAAAGCTTTCTTT

V gene: TRBV29-1
D gene: -
J gene: TRBJ1-4
clone size: -
CDR3 protein: CSVGRTNEKLFF
CDR3 DNA: TGCAGCGTGGGGAGGACTAATGAAAAACTGTTTTTT

V gene: TRBV5-1
D gene: -
J gene: TRBJ1-2
clone size: -
CDR3 protein: CASSLDGSHRGVYGYTF
CDR3 DNA: TGCGCCAGCAGCTTGGATGGCTCTCATCGCGGCGTCTATGGCTACACCTTC

V gene: TRBV29-1
D gene: -
J gene: TRBJ2-2
clone size: -
CDR3 protein: CSGGPGGTGELFF
CDR3 DNA: TGCAGCGGGGGGCCAGGAGGCACCGGGGAGCTGTTTTTT

V gene: TRBV27
D gene: -
J gene: TRBJ2-5
clone size: -
CDR3 protein: CASSLSRGLVETQYF
CDR3 DNA: TGTGCCAGCAGTTTATCGCGGGGGCTCGTAGAGACCCAGTACTTC

V gene: TRBV2
D gene: -
J gene: TRBJ1-2
clone size: once
CDR3 protein: CASPLTTSYGYTF
CDR3 DNA: TGTGCCAGTCCCCTGACAACCTCCTATGGCTACACCTTC

V gene: TRBV6-5
D gene: -
J gene: TRBJ1-4
clone size: -
CDR3 protein: CASRGAGSEKLFF
CDR3 DNA: TGTGCCAGCAGGGGGGCTGGATCTGAAAAACTGTTTTTT

V gene: TRBV2
D gene: TRBD1
J gene: TRBJ2-5
clone size: once
CDR3 protein: CASSLTGGPGETQYF
CDR3 DNA: TGTGCCAGCAGTTTGACAGGGGGCCCGGGAGAGACCCAGTACTTC

V gene: TRBV29-1
D gene: -
J gene: TRBJ1-6
clone size: -
CDR3 protein: CSVSGTSSNSPLHF
CDR3 DNA: TGCAGCGTTTCTGGGACATCGAGTAATTCACCCCTCCACTTT

V gene: TRBV19
D gene: TRBD1
J gene: TRBJ2-7
clone size: -
CDR3 protein: CASSPRDSSTYEQYF
CDR3 DNA: TGTGCCAGTAGTCCGAGGGACAGCAGCACCTACGAGCAGTACTTC

V gene: TRBV19
D gene: -
J gene: TRBJ1-1
clone size: -
CDR3 protein: CASSIRGAYNTEAFF
CDR3 DNA: TGTGCCAGTAGTATCCGGGGGGCGTATAACACTGAAGCTTTCTTT

V gene: TRBV28
D gene: -
J gene: TRBJ1-1
clone size: -
CDR3 protein: CASSPPTVNTEAFF
CDR3 DNA: TGTGCCAGCAGTCCACCGACAGTTAACACTGAAGCTTTCTTT

V gene: TRBV5-1
D gene: -
J gene: TRBJ2-1
clone size: -
CDR3 protein: CASSYSPDYNEQFF
CDR3 DNA: TGCGCCAGCAGCTACAGTCCAGATTACAATGAGCAGTTCTTC

V gene: TRBV6-5
D gene: -
J gene: TRBJ2-7
clone size: -
CDR3 protein: CASSYAGYYEQYF
CDR3 DNA: TGTGCCAGCAGTTACGCGGGTTACTACGAGCAGTACTTC

V gene: TRBV5-4
D gene: -
J gene: TRBJ2-5
clone size: -
CDR3 protein: CASSLVGARGTQYF
CDR3 DNA: TGTGCCAGCAGCTTGGTTGGGGCCCGAGGGACCCAGTACTTC

V gene: TRBV12-3/TRBV12-4
D gene: -
J gene: TRBJ1-3
clone size: -
CDR3 protein: CASNRVSGNTIYF
CDR3 DNA: TGTGCCAGTAACAGGGTCTCTGGAAACACCATATATTTT

V gene: TRBV7-3
D gene: -
J gene: TRBJ2-6
clone size: -
CDR3 protein: CASSLNPSSTSGANVLTF
CDR3 DNA: TGTGCCAGCAGCTTAAACCCCTCTAGTACTTCTGGGGCCAACGTCCTGACTTTC

V gene: TRBV3-1/TRBV3-2
D gene: -
J gene: TRBJ1-5
clone size: -
CDR3 protein: CASSQDRGSNQPQHF
CDR3 DNA: TGTGCCAGCAGCCAAGACAGGGGTAGCAATCAGCCCCAGCATTTT

V gene: TRBV6-1
D gene: -
J gene: TRBJ1-6
clone size: -
CDR3 protein: CASSEAGRNSPLHF
CDR3 DNA: TGTGCCAGCAGTGAGGCCGGGAGGAATTCACCCCTCCACTTT

V gene: TRBV4-1
D gene: -
J gene: TRBJ2-7
clone size: -
CDR3 protein: CASSQEILVAEQYF
CDR3 DNA: TGCGCCAGCAGCCAGGAGATACTAGTTGCCGAGCAGTACTTC

V gene: TRBV19
D gene: -
J gene: TRBJ2-5
clone size: -
CDR3 protein: CATQGEETQYF
CDR3 DNA: TGTGCCACCCAGGGTGAAGAGACCCAGTACTTC

V gene: TRBV27
D gene: -
J gene: TRBJ1-4
clone size: once
CDR3 protein: CASSQNEKLFF
CDR3 DNA: TGTGCCAGCAGTCAGAACGAAAAACTGTTTTTT

V gene: TRBV4-2
D gene: -
J gene: TRBJ1-2
clone size: -
CDR3 protein: CASSHATGMGYGYTF
CDR3 DNA: TGTGCCAGCAGCCACGCAACAGGGATGGGCTATGGCTACACCTTC

V gene: TRBV29-1
D gene: TRBD2
J gene: TRBJ2-7
clone size: -
CDR3 protein: CSVLLAGGLYEQYF
CDR3 DNA: TGCAGCGTCTTGCTAGCGGGAGGGCTCTACGAGCAGTACTTC

V gene: TRBV29-1
D gene: -
J gene: TRBJ2-1
clone size: -
CDR3 protein: CSGSGQSYNEQFF
CDR3 DNA: TGCAGCGGGTCCGGACAGTCTTACAATGAGCAGTTCTTC

V gene: TRBV18
D gene: -
J gene: TRBJ1-1
clone size: -
CDR3 protein: CASSPLEGGNTEAFF
CDR3 DNA: TGTGCCAGCTCACCACTTGAGGGCGGTAACACTGAAGCTTTCTTT

V gene: TRBV9
D gene: TRBD2
J gene: TRBJ2-7
clone size: -
CDR3 protein: CASSGGLAGRYEQYF
CDR3 DNA: TGTGCCAGCAGCGGGGGACTAGCGGGACGTTACGAGCAGTACTTC

V gene: TRBV5-5
D gene: -
J gene: TRBJ2-7
clone size: -
CDR3 protein: CASSFEGGDYEQYF
CDR3 DNA: TGTGCCAGCAGCTTCGAAGGGGGGGACTACGAGCAGTACTTC

V gene: TRBV29-1
D gene: TRBD2
J gene: TRBJ2-7
clone size: once
CDR3 protein: CGVRTSGNGEQYF
CDR3 DNA: TGCGGCGTACGGACTAGCGGGAATGGGGAGCAGTACTTC

V gene: TRBV24-1
D gene: -
J gene: TRBJ1-5
clone size: -
CDR3 protein: CATSASGSGSNQPQHF
CDR3 DNA: TGTGCCACCAGTGCCTCCGGGTCGGGTAGCAATCAGCCCCAGCATTTT

V gene: TRBV5-1
D gene: -
J gene: TRBJ1-3
clone size: -
CDR3 protein: CASSLEGHQSGNTIYF
CDR3 DNA: TGCGCCAGCAGCTTGGAAGGACACCAATCTGGAAACACCATATATTTT